This paragraph reports one T cell receptor beta chain. Different DNA sequences within this sample yield the same CDR3. The sample comes from a study of blood T cell repertoires in COVID-19. Whole-study context: The samples span acute and convalescent COVID-19 from the United States, Italy and Spain. The analysed material was cDNA or gDNA that came from T cells, B-cell-depleted T cells, or PBMCs.

Per the original methods: From reference gene primer amplification, estimates of nucleated cell counts were derived. Method: immunoSEQ multiplex PCR; TCRdb's copy keeps in-frame clones and lacks some. Clone size and the V and J calls come from that table; the DNA yielded D and trimming. Of 100,000 to 150,000 clones detected, around 81% appear once; the ten largest clones hold around a tenth. The CDR3 extends over 13 amino acids. Unmatched junction bases numbered 1, after V lost 5 bases and J lost 1 base. Germline V gene data show CDR1 as MNHEY and CDR2 as SVGAGI. The chain links TRBV6-5 to TRBJ2-5; 7 bases map to TRBD1. The receptor's source is a man in his forties or fifties with active or convalescent COVID-19. The sequencing sample was made of peripheral blood. The CDR3 loop reads CASSRDSQETQYF. The DNA of the CDR3 is TGTGCCAGCAGTAGGGACAGCCAAGAGACCCAGTACTTC.